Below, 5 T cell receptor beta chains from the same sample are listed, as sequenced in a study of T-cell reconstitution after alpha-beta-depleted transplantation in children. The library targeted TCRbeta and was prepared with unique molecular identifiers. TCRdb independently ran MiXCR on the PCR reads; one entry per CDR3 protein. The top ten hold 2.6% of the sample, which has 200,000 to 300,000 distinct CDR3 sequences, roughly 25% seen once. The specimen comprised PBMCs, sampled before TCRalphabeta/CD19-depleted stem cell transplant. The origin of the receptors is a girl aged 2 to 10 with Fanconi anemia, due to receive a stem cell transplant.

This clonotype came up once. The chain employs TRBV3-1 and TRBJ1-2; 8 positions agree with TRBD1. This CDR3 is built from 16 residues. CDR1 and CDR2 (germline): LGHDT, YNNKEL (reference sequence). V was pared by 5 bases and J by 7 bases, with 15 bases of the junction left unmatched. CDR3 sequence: CASSFGQGILKAGYTF. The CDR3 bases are TGTGCCAGCAGCTTTGGACAGGGAATATTGAAAGCTGGCTACACCTTC.

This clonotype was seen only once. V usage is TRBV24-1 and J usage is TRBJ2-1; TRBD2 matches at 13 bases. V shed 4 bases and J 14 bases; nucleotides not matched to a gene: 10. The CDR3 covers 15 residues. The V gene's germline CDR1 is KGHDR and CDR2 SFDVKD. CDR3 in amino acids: CATSDHGLAGVQKFF. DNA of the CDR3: TGTGCCACCAGTGACCATGGACTAGCGGGGGTACAGAAGTTCTTC.

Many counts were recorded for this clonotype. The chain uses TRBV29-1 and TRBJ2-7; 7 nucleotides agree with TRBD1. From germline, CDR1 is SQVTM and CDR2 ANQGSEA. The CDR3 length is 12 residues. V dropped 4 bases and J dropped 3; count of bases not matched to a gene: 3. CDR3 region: CSVGDSIYEQYF. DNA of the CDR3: TGCAGCGTTGGGGACAGCATCTACGAGCAGTACTTC.

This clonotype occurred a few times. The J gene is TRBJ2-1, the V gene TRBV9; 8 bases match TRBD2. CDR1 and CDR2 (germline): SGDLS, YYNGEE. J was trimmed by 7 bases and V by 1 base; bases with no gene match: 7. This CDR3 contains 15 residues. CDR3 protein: CASSVKAGAVNEQFF. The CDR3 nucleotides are TGTGCCAGCAGCGTAAAAGCGGGAGCCGTTAATGAGCAGTTCTTC.

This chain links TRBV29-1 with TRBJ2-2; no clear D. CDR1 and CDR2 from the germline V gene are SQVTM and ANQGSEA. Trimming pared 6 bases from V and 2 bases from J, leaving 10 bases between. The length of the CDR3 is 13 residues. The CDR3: CSVASINTGELFF. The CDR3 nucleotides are TGCAGCGTGGCAAGTATTAACACCGGGGAGCTGTTTTTT.